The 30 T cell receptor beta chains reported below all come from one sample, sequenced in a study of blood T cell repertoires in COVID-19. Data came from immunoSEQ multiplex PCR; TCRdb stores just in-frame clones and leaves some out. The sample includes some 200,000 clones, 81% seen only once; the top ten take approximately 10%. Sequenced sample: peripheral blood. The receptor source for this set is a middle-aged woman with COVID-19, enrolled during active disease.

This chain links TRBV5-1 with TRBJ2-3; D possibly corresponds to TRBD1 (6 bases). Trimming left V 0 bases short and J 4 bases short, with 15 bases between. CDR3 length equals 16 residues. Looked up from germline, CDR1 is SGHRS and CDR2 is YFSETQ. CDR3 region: CASSLALRQGSDTQYF. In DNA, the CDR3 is TGCGCCAGCAGCTTGGCCCTGCGTCAGGGGTCAGATACGCAGTATTTT.

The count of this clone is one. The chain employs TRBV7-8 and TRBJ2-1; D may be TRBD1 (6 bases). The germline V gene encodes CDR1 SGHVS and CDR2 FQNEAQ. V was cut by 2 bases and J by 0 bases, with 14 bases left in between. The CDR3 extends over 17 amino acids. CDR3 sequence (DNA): TGTGCCAGCAGCTTATATGGACAGTCGAGCTCCTACAATGAGCAGTTCTTC. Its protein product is CASSLYGQSSSYNEQFF.

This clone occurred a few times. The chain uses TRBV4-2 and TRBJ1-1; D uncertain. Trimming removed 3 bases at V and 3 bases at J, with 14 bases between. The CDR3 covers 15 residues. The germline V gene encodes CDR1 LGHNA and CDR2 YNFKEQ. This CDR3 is CASSQEPGLDTEAFF. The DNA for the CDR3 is TGTGCCAGCAGCCAGGAACCAGGATTGGACACTGAAGCTTTCTTT.

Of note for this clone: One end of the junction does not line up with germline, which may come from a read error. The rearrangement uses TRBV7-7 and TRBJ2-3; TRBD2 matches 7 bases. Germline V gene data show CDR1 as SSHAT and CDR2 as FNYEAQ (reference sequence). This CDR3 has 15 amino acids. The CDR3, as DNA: TGTGCTAGCAGCTTAGACGGCGGGAGTGGAGATACGCAGTATTTT. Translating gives CASSLDGGSGDTQYF.

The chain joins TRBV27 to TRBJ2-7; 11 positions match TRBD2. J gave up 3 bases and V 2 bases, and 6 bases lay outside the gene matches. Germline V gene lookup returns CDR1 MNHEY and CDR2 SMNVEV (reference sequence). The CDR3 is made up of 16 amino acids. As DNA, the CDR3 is TGTGCCAGCAGTTTAACTCCCGGACTAGCGGGCTACGAGCAGTACGTC. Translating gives CASSLTPGLAGYEQYV.

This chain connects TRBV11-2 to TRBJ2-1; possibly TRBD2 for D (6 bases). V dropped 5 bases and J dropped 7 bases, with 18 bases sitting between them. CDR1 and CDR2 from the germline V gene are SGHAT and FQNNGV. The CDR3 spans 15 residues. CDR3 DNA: TGTGCCAGCAGCACCACGTGGGGGGAAATTAATGAGCAGTTCTTC. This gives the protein CASSTTWGEINEQFF.

CDR3 loop: CASSVEAGKHGSPLHF. The CDR3 nucleotides are TGTGCCAGCAGCGTAGAGGCAGGCAAACACGGTTCACCCCTCCACTTT. V gene TRBV9 combines with J gene TRBJ1-6; D remains unclear. In germline, CDR1 is SGDLS, CDR2 YYNGEE. The CDR3 extends over 16 amino acids. V was clipped by 0 bases and J by 9 bases, with 16 bases between them.

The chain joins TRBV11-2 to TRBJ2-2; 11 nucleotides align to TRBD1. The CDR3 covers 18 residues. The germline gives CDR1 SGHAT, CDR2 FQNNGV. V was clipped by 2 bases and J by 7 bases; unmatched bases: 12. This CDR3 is CASSLNPPGQGGGGELFF. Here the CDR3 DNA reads TGTGCCAGCAGCTTAAACCCCCCGGGACAGGGGGGCGGCGGGGAGCTGTTTTTT. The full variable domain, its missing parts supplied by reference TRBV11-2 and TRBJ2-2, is EAGVAQSPRYKIIEKRQSVAFWCNPISGHATLYWYQQILGQGPKLLIQFQNNGVVDDSQLPKDRFSAERLKGVDSTLKIQPAKLEDSAVYLCASSLNPPGQGGGGELFFGEGSRLTVL.

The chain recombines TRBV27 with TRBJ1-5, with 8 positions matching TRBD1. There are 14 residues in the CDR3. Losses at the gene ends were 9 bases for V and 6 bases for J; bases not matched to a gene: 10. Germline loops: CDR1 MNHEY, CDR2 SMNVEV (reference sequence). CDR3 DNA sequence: TGTGCCAGTGGACAGGGCGTAGCGAGTCAGCCCCAGCATTTT. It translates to CASGQGVASQPQHF.

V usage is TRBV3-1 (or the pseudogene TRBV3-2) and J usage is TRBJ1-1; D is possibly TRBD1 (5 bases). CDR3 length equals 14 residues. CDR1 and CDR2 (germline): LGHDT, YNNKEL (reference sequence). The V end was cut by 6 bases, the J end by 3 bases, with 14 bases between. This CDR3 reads CASRLTDSDTEAFF. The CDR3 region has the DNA TGTGCCAGCAGGCTGACTGACAGCGACACTGAAGCTTTCTTT.

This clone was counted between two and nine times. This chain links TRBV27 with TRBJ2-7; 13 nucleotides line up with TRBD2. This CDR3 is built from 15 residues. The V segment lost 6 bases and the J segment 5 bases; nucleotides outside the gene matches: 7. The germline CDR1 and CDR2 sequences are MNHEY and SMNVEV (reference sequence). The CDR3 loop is CASRPHGTSGNEQYF. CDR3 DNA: TGTGCCAGCAGACCACATGGGACTAGCGGGAACGAGCAGTACTTC.

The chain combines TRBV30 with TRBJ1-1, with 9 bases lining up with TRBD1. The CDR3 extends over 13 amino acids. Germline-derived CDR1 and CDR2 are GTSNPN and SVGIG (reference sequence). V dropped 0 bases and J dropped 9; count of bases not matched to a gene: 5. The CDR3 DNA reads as TGTGCCTGGAGTGTACTGGGACAGGGAAAAGCTTTCTTT. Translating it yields CAWSVLGQGKAFF.

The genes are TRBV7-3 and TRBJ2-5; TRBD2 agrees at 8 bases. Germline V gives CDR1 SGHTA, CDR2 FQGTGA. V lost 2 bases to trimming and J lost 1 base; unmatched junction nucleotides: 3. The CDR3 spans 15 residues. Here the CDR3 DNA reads TGTGCCAGCAGCTTAGCGGGGGGCAGCCAAGAGACCCAGTACTTC. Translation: CASSLAGGSQETQYF.

This CDR3 is CATSPPGAWNTGELFF. CDR3 sequence (DNA): TGTGCCACCAGCCCACCAGGGGCGTGGAACACCGGGGAGCTGTTTTTT. The V and J genes are TRBV15 and TRBJ2-2, with D perhaps matching TRBD1 (6 bases). V was pared by 5 bases and J by 1 base, with 14 bases between. CDR1 and CDR2 (germline): LNHNV, YYDKDF (reference sequence). This CDR3 contains 16 residues.

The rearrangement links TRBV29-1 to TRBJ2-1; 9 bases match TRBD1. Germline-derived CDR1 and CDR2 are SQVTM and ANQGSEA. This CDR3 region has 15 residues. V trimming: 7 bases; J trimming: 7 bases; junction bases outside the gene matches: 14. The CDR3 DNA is TGCAGCGGCCTCGGATACAGGGGGCGAGGGAATGAGCAGTTCTTC. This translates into CSGLGYRGRGNEQFF.

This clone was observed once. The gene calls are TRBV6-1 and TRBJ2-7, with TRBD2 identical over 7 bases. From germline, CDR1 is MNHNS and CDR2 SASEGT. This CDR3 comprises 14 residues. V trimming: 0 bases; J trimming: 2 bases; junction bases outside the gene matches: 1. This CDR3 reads CASSEAGTTYEQYV. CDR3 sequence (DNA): TGTGCCAGCAGTGAAGCAGGGACTACCTACGAGCAGTACGTC.

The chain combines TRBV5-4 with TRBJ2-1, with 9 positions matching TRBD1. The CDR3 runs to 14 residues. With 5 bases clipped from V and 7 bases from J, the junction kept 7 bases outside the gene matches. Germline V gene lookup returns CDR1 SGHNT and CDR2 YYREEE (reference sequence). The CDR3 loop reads CASRETGGLNEQFF. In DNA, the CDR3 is TGTGCCAGCAGGGAGACAGGGGGTTTGAATGAGCAGTTCTTC.

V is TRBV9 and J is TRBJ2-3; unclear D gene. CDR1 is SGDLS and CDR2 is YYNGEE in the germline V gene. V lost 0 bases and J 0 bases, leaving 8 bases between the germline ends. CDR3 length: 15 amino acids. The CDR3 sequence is CASSVATESTDTQYF. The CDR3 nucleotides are TGTGCCAGCAGCGTAGCTACGGAGAGCACAGATACGCAGTATTTT.

The CDR3 DNA follows: TGCGCCAGCGGACTCCCCCTGGGGAGTAATTTGGAGACCCAGTACTTC. It yields the protein CASGLPLGSNLETQYF. V usage is TRBV5-1 and J usage is TRBJ2-5, with D maybe TRBD2 (5 bases). This CDR3 spans 16 amino acids. Germline CDR1 and CDR2: SGHRS and YFSETQ. V was trimmed by 7 bases and J by 5 bases, leaving 24 bases between them.

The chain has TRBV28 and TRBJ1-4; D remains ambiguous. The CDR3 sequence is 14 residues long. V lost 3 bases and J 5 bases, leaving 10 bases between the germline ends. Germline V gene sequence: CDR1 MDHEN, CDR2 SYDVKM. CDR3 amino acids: CASSFFFKNEKLFF. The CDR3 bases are TGTGCCAGCAGTTTCTTCTTTAAAAATGAAAAACTGTTTTTT.

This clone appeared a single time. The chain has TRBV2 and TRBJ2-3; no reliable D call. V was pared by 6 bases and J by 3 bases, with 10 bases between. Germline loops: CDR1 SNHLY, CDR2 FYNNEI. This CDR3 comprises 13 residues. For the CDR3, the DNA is TGTGCCAGCAGCTCAATCGGGACAGATACGCAGTATTTT. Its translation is CASSSIGTDTQYF.

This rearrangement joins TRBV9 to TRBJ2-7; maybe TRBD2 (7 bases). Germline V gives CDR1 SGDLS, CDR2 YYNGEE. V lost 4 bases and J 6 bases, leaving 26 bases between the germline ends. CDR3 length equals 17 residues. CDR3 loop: CASSPRGLGGRHGEQYF. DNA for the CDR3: TGTGCCAGCAGCCCGAGGGGGTTAGGCGGGAGACACGGCGAGCAGTACTTC.

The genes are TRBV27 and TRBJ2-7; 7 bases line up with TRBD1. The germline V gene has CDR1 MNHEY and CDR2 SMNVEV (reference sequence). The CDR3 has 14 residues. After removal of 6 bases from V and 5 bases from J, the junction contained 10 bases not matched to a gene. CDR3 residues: CASSPNDRVHEQYF. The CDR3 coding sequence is TGTGCCAGCAGCCCAAATGACAGGGTCCACGAGCAGTACTTC.

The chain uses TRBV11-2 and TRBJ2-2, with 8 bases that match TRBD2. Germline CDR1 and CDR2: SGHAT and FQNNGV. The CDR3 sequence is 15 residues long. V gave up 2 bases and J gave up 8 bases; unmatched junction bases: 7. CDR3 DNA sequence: TGTGCCAGCAGCTTAATGAGCGGGAGCGGTGGGGAGCTGTTTTTT. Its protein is CASSLMSGSGGELFF.

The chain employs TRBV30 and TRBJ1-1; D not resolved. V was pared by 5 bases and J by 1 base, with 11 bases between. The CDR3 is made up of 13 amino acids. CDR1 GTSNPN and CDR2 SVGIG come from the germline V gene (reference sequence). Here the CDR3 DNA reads TGTGCCTGGTCCGCCGCGCGGAACACTGAAGCTTTCTTT. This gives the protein CAWSAARNTEAFF. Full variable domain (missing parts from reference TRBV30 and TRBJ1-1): SQTIHQWPATLVQPVGSPLSLECTVEGTSNPNLYWYRQAAGRGLQLLFYSVGIGQISSEVPQNLSASRPQDRQFILSSKKLLLSDSGFYLCAWSAARNTEAFFGQGTRLTVV.

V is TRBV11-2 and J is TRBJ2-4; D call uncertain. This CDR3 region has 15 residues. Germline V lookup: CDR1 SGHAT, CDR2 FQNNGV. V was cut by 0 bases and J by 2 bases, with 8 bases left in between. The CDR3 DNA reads TGTGCCAGCAGCTTAGATCGGGTTACCAAAAACATTCAGTACTTC. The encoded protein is CASSLDRVTKNIQYF.

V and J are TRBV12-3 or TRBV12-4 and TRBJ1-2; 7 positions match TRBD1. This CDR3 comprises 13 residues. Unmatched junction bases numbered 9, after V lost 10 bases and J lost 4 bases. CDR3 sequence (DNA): TGTGCCATCCAAACGGGGGACAGCTATGGCTACACCTTC. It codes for CAIQTGDSYGYTF.

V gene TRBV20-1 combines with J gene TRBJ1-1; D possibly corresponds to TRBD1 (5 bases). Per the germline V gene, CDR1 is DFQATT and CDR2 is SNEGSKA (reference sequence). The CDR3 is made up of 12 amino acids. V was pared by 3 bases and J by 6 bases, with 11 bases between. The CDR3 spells CSASWGVAEAFF. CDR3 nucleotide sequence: TGCAGTGCTAGTTGGGGGGTGGCTGAAGCTTTCTTT.

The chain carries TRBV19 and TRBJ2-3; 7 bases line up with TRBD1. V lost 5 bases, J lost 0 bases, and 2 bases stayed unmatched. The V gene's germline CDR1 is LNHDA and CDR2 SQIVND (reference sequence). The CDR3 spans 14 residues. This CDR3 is CASSPGQSTDTQYF. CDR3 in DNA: TGTGCCAGTAGTCCGGGACAGAGCACAGATACGCAGTATTTT.

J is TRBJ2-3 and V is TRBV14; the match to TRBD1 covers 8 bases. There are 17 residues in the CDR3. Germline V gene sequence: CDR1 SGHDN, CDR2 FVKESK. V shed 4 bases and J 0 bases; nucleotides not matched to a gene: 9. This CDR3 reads CASSPGQGSLSTDTQYF. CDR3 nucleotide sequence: TGTGCCAGCAGCCCAGGACAGGGCAGCCTTAGCACAGATACGCAGTATTTT. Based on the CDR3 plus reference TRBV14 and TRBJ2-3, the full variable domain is EAGVTQFPSHSVIEKGQTVTLRCDPISGHDNLYWYRRVMGKEIKFLLHFVKESKQDESGMPNNRFLAERTGGTYSTLKVQPAELEDSGVYFCASSPGQGSLSTDTQYFGPGTRLTVL.